The 14 T cell receptor beta chains given below trace back to one sample, sequenced in a study of cytomegalovirus exposure and HLA in healthy donors. The PCR was carried out with 60 Vbeta primers and 13 Jbeta primers. TCRdb's table, derived via immunoSEQ multiplex PCR, lists solely in-frame clones and lacks some. Of roughly 77,000 clones in the sample, about 9.5% were seen once. The material sequenced was PBMCs. Receptors were obtained from a man in his sixties in good health and CMV-seropositive.

The V call is TRBV6-5, the J call TRBJ2-1; 8 nucleotides agree with TRBD1. The ends lost 5 bases at V and 4 bases at J; junction bases unmatched: 4. The V gene's germline CDR1 is MNHEY and CDR2 SVGAGI. CDR3 length: 14 residues. Here the CDR3 reads CASSRQGIYNEQFF. CDR3 DNA: TGTGCCAGCAGTCGACAGGGGATATACAATGAGCAGTTCTTC.

V gene TRBV7-8 combines with J gene TRBJ2-5, with D unresolved. Germline V gene sequence: CDR1 SGHVS, CDR2 FQNEAQ. Trimming shortened V by 5 bases and J by 2 bases, and 12 bases separated the two germline ends. The CDR3 length is 14 residues. CDR3 region: CASSEPVLQETQYF. CDR3 coding DNA: TGTGCCAGCAGCGAACCAGTCTTACAAGAGACCCAGTACTTC.

This clone was detected a few times. This chain links TRBV11-1 with TRBJ2-1; 7 bases are a match to TRBD2. This CDR3 is built from 13 residues. Germline V CDR1 and CDR2: SGHAT, FQDESV (reference sequence). V was clipped by 8 bases and J by 8 bases; unmatched bases: 9. CDR3 bases: TGTGCCAGCCTGGGGGGGAAGGTCCATGAGCAGTTCTTC. Protein: CASLGGKVHEQFF.

This clone has just a few counts. This chain links TRBV5-8 with TRBJ2-3; D perhaps matches TRBD2 (6 bases). This CDR3 is 15 amino acids long. The ends were cut back, 7 bases at V and 2 bases at J, with 17 bases in the middle. Germline CDR1 reads SGHTS; CDR2 reads YDEGEE. CDR3 in amino acids: CASPGRLGVTDTQYF. The CDR3 DNA is TGTGCCAGCCCCGGGAGACTCGGGGTCACAGATACGCAGTATTTT.

This clone occurred many times. The chain carries TRBV5-4 and TRBJ2-3, with 11 bases lining up with TRBD2. The V gene end was trimmed by 3 bases and the J gene end by 11 bases; junction bases not matched to a gene: 14. Germline-derived CDR1 and CDR2 are SGHNT and YYREEE (reference sequence). This CDR3 has 16 amino acids. CDR3 coding DNA: TGTGCCAGCAGCTCACTTACTAGCGGGGGAACCTCGGGGCAGTATTTT. Protein sequence: CASSSLTSGGTSGQYF.

This clone was seen a few times. The chain carries TRBV29-1 and TRBJ2-2; 7 positions match TRBD2. V lost 2 bases and J lost 1; bases outside the gene matches: 10. Germline CDR1 is SQVTM and CDR2 is ANQGSEA. The CDR3 is made up of 17 amino acids. CDR3 in DNA: TGCAGCGTTGAATTGTCGGCTAGCGGAATGAACACCGGGGAGCTGTTTTTT. Protein sequence: CSVELSASGMNTGELFF.

The table lists this clone with a few counts. Since the CDR3 does not end with the conserved phenylalanine or tryptophan, this likely comes from a read error. This chain links TRBV27 with TRBJ2-2, with 8 positions matching TRBD2. The germline V gene has CDR1 MNHEY and CDR2 SMNVEV (reference sequence). The CDR3 has 17 amino acids. Trimming took 0 bases from V and 6 from J; bases not matched to a gene: 9. The CDR3 coding sequence is TGTGCCAGCAGTTTATCCCTACTAGCGGCAAAGGCCGGGGAGCTGTTTGTT. Residues: CASSLSLLAAKAGELFV.

The V call is TRBV29-1, the J call TRBJ2-1; 8 nucleotides agree with TRBD2. This CDR3 is built from 14 residues. With V trimmed by 7 bases and J by 7 bases, 12 bases remained unmatched. CDR1 and CDR2 from the germline V gene are SQVTM and ANQGSEA. The CDR3 sequence is CSGGGGSGTNEQFF. The CDR3, as DNA: TGCAGCGGGGGTGGTGGTAGCGGGACAAATGAGCAGTTCTTC.

The rearrangement links TRBV4-1 to TRBJ1-4; D ambiguous. The CDR3 totals 13 residues. Germline CDR1 is MGHRA and CDR2 is YSYEKL. V lost 5 bases to trimming and J lost 8 bases, with 12 bases between them. The DNA of the CDR3 is TGCGCCAGCAGCACCAGACGCGGGGAAAAACTGTTTTTT. The encoded protein is CASSTRRGEKLFF.

By share, this clone ranks as medium-sized (0.01 to 0.1%). This chain connects TRBV9 to TRBJ2-7; perhaps TRBD1 as D (6 bases). This CDR3 has 14 amino acids. The V gene's germline CDR1 is SGDLS and CDR2 YYNGEE. Between the trimmed V and J ends, which lost 4 bases and 5 bases, there was a span of 16 bases. The CDR3 nucleotides are TGTGCCAGCAGCCCAGGGGCTCAGGCCGACGAGCAGTACTTC. It yields the protein CASSPGAQADEQYF.

The gene calls are TRBV14 and TRBJ1-5; 9 positions match TRBD1. With 4 bases clipped from V and 3 bases from J, the junction kept 4 bases outside the gene matches. The CDR3 is 15 amino acids. The germline V gene encodes CDR1 SGHDN and CDR2 FVKESK. Here the CDR3 reads CASSRGTGYNQPQHF. The CDR3 DNA reads as TGTGCCAGCAGCCGGGGGACAGGGTACAATCAGCCCCAGCATTTT. Complete variable domain (other parts from reference TRBV14 and TRBJ1-5): EAGVTQFPSHSVIEKGQTVTLRCDPISGHDNLYWYRRVMGKEIKFLLHFVKESKQDESGMPNNRFLAERTGGTYSTLKVQPAELEDSGVYFCASSRGTGYNQPQHFGDGTRLSIL.

The chain employs TRBV29-1 and TRBJ2-1; D might be TRBD2 (6 bases). The CDR3 covers 14 residues. Deletions cut 3 bases from V and 3 bases from J, with 12 bases between. Germline V CDR1 and CDR2: SQVTM, ANQGSEA. DNA of the CDR3: TGCAGCGTTGAGGCGGTGGGGGGCTACAATGAGCAGTTCTTC. It encodes CSVEAVGGYNEQFF.

In the case of this clone: Other DNA variants within this sample encode the same CDR3. The rearrangement links TRBV6-1 to TRBJ1-5; the match to TRBD1 covers 9 bases. The CDR3 covers 14 residues. The germline CDR1 and CDR2 sequences are MNHNS and SASEGT. With V trimmed by 7 bases and J by 7 bases, 8 bases remained unmatched. CDR3 sequence reads: CASTPGQGRQPQHF. The CDR3 coding sequence is TGTGCCAGCACCCCGGGACAGGGTCGACAGCCCCAGCATTTT.

CDR3 bases: TGTGCCAGCAGCCAATCCAGGGACAGGTCGGACACTGAAGCTTTCTTT. Amino acids: CASSQSRDRSDTEAFF. The rearrangement joins TRBV14 to TRBJ1-1; 8 bases agree with TRBD1. The CDR3 sequence is 16 residues long. CDR1 SGHDN and CDR2 FVKESK come from the germline V gene. The V segment lost 2 bases and the J segment 3 bases; nucleotides outside the gene matches: 8.